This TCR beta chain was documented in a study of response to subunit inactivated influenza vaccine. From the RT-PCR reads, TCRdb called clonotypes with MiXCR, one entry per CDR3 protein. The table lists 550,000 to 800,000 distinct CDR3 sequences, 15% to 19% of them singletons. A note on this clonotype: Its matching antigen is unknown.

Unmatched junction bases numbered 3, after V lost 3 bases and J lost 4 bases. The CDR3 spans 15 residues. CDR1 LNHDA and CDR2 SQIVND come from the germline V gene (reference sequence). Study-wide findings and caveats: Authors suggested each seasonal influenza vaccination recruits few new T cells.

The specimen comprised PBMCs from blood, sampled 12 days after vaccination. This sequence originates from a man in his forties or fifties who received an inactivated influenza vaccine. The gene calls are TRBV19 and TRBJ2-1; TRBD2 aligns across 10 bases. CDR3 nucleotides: TGTGCCAGTAGTATGGCTAGCGGGAGTTACAATGAGCAGTTCTTC. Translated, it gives CASSMASGSYNEQFF.